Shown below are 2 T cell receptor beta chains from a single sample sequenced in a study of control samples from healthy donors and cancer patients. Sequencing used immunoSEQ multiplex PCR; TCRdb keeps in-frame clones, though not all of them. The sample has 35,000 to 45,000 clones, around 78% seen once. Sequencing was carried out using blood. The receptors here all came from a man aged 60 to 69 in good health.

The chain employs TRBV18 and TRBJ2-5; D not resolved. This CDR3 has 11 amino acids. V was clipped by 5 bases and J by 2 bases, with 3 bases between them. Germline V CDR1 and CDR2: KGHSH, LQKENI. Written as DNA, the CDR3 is TGTGCCAGCTCATCTCAAGAGACCCAGTACTTC. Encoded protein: CASSSQETQYF.

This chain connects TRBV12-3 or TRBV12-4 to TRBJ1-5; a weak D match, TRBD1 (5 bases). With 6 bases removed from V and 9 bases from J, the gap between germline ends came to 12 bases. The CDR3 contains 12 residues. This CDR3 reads CASRTVRGPQHF. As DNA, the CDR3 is TGTGCCAGCAGGACGGTGAGGGGGCCCCAGCATTTT.